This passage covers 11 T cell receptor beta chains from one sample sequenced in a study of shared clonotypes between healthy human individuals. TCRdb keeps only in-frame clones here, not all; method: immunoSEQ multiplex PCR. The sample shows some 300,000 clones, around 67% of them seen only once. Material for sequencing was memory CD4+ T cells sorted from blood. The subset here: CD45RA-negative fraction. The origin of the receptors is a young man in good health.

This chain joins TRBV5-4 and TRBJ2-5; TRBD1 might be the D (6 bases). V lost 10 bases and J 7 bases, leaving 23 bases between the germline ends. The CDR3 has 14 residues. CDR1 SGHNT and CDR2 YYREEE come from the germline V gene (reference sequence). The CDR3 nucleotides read TGTGCCGCGAGGTCCGGGACAACCACAGGGACCCAGTACTTC. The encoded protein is CAARSGTTTGTQYF.

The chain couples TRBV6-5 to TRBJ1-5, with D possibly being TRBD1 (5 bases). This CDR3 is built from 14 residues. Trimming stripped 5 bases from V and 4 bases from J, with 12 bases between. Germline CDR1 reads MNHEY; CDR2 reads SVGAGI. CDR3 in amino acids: CASSRDFGNQPQHF. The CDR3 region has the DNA TGTGCCAGCAGTCGGGACTTTGGGAATCAGCCCCAGCATTTT.

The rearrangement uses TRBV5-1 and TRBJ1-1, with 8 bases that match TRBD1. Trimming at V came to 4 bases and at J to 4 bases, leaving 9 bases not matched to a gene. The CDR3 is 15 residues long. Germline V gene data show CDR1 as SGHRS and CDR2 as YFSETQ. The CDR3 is CASSGTGGSTTEAFF. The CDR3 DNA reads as TGCGCCAGCAGCGGGACAGGCGGGTCGACCACTGAAGCTTTCTTT.

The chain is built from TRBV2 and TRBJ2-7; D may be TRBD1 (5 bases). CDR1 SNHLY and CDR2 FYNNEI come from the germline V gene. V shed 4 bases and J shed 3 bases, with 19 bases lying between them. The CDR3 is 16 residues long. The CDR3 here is CASSVGQGGKGYEQYF. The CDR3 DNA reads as TGTGCCAGCAGTGTAGGGCAGGGCGGTAAGGGCTACGAGCAGTACTTC.

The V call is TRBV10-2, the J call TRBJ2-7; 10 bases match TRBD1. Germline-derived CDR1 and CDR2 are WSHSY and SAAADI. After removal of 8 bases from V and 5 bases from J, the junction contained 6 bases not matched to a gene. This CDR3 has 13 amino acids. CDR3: CASAGQGMNEQYF. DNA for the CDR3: TGCGCCAGCGCGGGACAGGGGATGAACGAGCAGTACTTC.

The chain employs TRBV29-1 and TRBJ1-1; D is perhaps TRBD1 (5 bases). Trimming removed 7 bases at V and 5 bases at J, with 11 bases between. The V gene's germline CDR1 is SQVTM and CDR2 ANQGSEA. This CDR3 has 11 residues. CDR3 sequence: CSAEGYTEAFF. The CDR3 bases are TGCAGCGCTGAGGGGTATACTGAAGCTTTCTTT.

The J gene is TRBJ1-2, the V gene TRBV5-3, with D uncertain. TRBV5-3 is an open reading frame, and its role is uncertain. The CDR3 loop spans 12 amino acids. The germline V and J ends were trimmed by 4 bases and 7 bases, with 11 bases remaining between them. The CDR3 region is CARSGRNPGYTF. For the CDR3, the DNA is TGTGCCAGAAGCGGCCGGAATCCTGGCTACACCTTC.

The CDR3 region is CASSGGMTTRVTGELFF. CDR3 DNA sequence: TGTGCCAGCAGTGGAGGGATGACTACTCGGGTCACCGGGGAGCTGTTTTTT. This rearrangement joins TRBV6-1 to TRBJ2-2; perhaps TRBD2 as D (5 bases). Germline CDR1 is MNHNS and CDR2 is SASEGT. With 4 bases removed from V and 4 bases from J, the gap between germline ends came to 19 bases. The CDR3 is 17 residues long.

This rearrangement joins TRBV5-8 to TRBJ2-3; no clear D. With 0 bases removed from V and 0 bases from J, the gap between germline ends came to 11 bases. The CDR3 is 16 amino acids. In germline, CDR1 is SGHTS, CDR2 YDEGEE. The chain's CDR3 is CASSLGRSGSTDTQYF. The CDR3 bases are TGTGCCAGCAGCTTGGGTCGAAGTGGGAGCACAGATACGCAGTATTTT. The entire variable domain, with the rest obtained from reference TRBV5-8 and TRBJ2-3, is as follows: EAGVTQSPTHLIKTRGQQATLRCSPISGHTSVYWYQQALGLGLQFLLWYDEGEERNRGNFPPRFSGRQFPNYSSELNVNALELEDSALYLCASSLGRSGSTDTQYFGPGTRLTVL.

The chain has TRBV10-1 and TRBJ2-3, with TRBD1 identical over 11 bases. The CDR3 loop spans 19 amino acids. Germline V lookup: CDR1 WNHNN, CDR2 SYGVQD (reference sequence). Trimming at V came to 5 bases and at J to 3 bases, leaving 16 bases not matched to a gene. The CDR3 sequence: CASSQDRGPAGGTTDTQYF. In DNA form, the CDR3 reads TGCGCCAGCAGTCAGGACAGGGGGCCAGCGGGAGGAACGACAGATACGCAGTATTTT.

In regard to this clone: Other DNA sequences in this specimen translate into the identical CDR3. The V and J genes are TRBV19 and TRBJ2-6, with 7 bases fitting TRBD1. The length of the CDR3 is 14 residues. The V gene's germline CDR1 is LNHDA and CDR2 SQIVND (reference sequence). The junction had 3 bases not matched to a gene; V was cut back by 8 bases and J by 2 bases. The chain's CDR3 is CASGDRAGANVLTF. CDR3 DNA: TGTGCCAGTGGTGACAGGGCTGGGGCCAACGTCCTGACTTTC.